This T cell receptor beta chain is drawn from a study of blood T cell repertoires in COVID-19. Per the authors' pipeline: For nucleated cells, counts were estimated from reference gene primer amplification. Here immunoSEQ multiplex PCR was the method, and the copy in TCRdb shows in-frame clones only, minus some. D and trimming come from the DNA, and the V and J calls and clone size come from that table. The table shows 200,000 to 250,000 clones, with 84% occurring only once. The specimen sequenced was peripheral blood. The clonotype comes from an elderly woman with COVID-19, enrolled during active disease.

The CDR3 protein is CASSQDGTSYNEQFF. The CDR3 coding sequence is TGCGCCAGCAGCCAAGACGGGACTAGTTACAATGAGCAGTTCTTC. The chain has TRBV4-1 and TRBJ2-1; 8 nucleotides match TRBD2. The V gene end was trimmed by 0 bases and the J gene end by 4 bases; junction bases not matched to a gene: 2. Per germline, CDR1 MGHRA and CDR2 YSYEKL. This CDR3 is 15 amino acids long.